This entry lists 15 T cell receptor beta chains sequenced from one sample in a study of beta chain features in type 1 diabetes. General study points: Shortening that was moderate but significant affected the TCRB CDR3s of Type 1 diabetes patients in all four CD4+ subsets.

The antigens of these receptors remain unknown. Expressed TCRB transcripts got sequenced, as all isolated RNA was reverse transcribed. The data were produced by immunoSEQ multiplex PCR, yet TCRdb's version contains in-frame clones alone and is incomplete. The table has around 250,000 clones, approximately 15% seen once. Sequenced: naive CD4+ T cells from blood. The source of these receptors is a young man with type 1 diabetes.

The chain recombines TRBV19 with TRBJ1-4; no clear D. This CDR3 has 14 residues. Germline lookup yields CDR1 LNHDA and CDR2 SQIVND (reference sequence). V was clipped by 5 bases and J by 7 bases, with 14 bases between them. In nucleotides, the CDR3 is TGTGCCAGTAGTCCATCGAGGGATTTTGAAAAACTGTTTTTT. Protein: CASSPSRDFEKLFF.

This clone came up a few times. V gene TRBV29-1 combines with J gene TRBJ1-1, with D hard to call. V dropped 0 bases and J dropped 7 bases, with 9 bases sitting between them. The CDR3 totals 12 residues. The germline gives CDR1 SQVTM, CDR2 ANQGSEA. The CDR3 sequence: CSVEDSAGEAFF. CDR3 DNA sequence: TGCAGCGTTGAAGATTCCGCGGGTGAAGCTTTCTTT.

CDR3 residues: CASSYSIGGTDTQYF. The CDR3 DNA is TGTGCCAGCAGTTACTCGATCGGGGGCACAGATACGCAGTATTTT. The rearrangement links TRBV6-6 to TRBJ2-3; a possible D gene is TRBD2 (5 bases). V gave up 0 bases and J gave up 1 base, with 8 bases separating them. The CDR3 runs to 15 residues. CDR1 and CDR2 from the germline V gene are MNHNY and SVGAGI (reference sequence).

This clone was seen only a few times. V and J are TRBV7-9 and TRBJ1-1, with D perhaps matching TRBD1 (5 bases). Germline CDR1 SEHNR, CDR2 FQNEAQ (reference sequence). V lost 5 bases, J lost 0 bases, and 10 bases lay in between. The CDR3 is 14 residues long. The CDR3 sequence is CASSLPTVNTEAFF. As DNA, the CDR3 is TGTGCCAGCAGCCTACCGACAGTGAACACTGAAGCTTTCTTT.

The V call is TRBV7-9, the J call TRBJ1-1; no clear D gene. Germline V gene sequence: CDR1 SEHNR, CDR2 FQNEAQ (reference sequence). The CDR3 has 14 amino acids. V lost 5 bases to trimming and J lost 0 bases, with 10 bases between them. As DNA, the CDR3 is TGTGCCAGCAGCCGATCAGTCCTGAACACTGAAGCTTTCTTT. Protein sequence: CASSRSVLNTEAFF.

The chain employs TRBV2 and TRBJ2-7; 9 nucleotides agree with TRBD2. Germline loops: CDR1 SNHLY, CDR2 FYNNEI. This CDR3 has 13 residues. V was clipped by 3 bases and J by 7 bases; unmatched bases: 4. In DNA, the CDR3 is TGTGCCAGCAGTGAGGGACTAGCAGGGGAGCAGTACTTC. Translation gives CASSEGLAGEQYF.

The V call is TRBV18, the J call TRBJ2-7; D is possibly TRBD2 (5 bases). This CDR3 is 15 amino acids long. V lost 0 bases and J 2 bases, leaving 11 bases between the germline ends. CDR1 is KGHSH, CDR2 LQKENI, per germline. This CDR3 reads CASSPPPGYPYEQYF. The CDR3 nucleotides are TGTGCCAGCTCACCACCTCCGGGATACCCCTACGAGCAGTACTTC.

The V and J genes are TRBV4-1 and TRBJ2-7; D gene unclear. The CDR3 runs to 13 residues. Germline V gives CDR1 MGHRA, CDR2 YSYEKL. V lost 4 bases and J lost 3, with 10 bases in between. The CDR3 DNA reads as TGCGCCAGCAGCCTTGAGCCTGGCTACGAGCAGTACTTC. As protein: CASSLEPGYEQYF.

The CDR3 nucleotides are TGTGCCAGCAGCTCCCGTCTCGCCAGCGGGAGAGAGACCCAGTACTTC. This codes for CASSSRLASGRETQYF. The chain carries TRBV27 and TRBJ2-5, with 8 bases matching TRBD2. Germline V lookup: CDR1 MNHEY, CDR2 SMNVEV (reference sequence). Losses at the gene ends were 6 bases for V and 4 bases for J; bases not matched to a gene: 13. The CDR3 is 16 amino acids.

This clone occurred a few times. Here the CDR3 reads CASSDRGNIQYF. CDR3 in DNA: TGTGCCAGCAGCGACAGGGGAAACATTCAGTACTTC. The V and J genes are TRBV2 and TRBJ2-4; the match to TRBD1 covers 8 bases. The V segment lost 6 bases and the J segment 6 bases; nucleotides outside the gene matches: 1. In germline, CDR1 is SNHLY, CDR2 FYNNEI. The CDR3 sequence is 12 residues long.

This clone was observed a few times. V usage is TRBV7-2 and J usage is TRBJ2-5; 8 bases are shared with TRBD2. The CDR3 has 16 amino acids. Germline trimming cut 5 bases from V and 5 bases from J; bases unmatched to any gene: 13. Germline assignment: CDR1 SGHTA and CDR2 FQGNSA. CDR3 DNA sequence: TGTGCCAGCAGCCCCAGTGGCCTTGGCGGGGGGGAGACCCAGTACTTC. Translating it yields CASSPSGLGGGETQYF.

J is TRBJ2-3 and V is TRBV7-9; 7 bases agree with TRBD2. V trimming: 5 bases; J trimming: 4 bases; junction bases outside the gene matches: 12. The CDR3 length is 16 residues. CDR1 SEHNR and CDR2 FQNEAQ come from the germline V gene (reference sequence). The CDR3 coding sequence is TGTGCCAGCAGCCACACCCCCCGCGGGAGTGCAGATACGCAGTATTTT. It specifies CASSHTPRGSADTQYF.

In its sample, this clone was seen a few times. The sample holds other DNA sequences that translate to the same CDR3. J is TRBJ2-5 and V is TRBV5-4; 7 positions match TRBD1. With 0 bases clipped from V and 1 base from J, the junction kept 0 bases outside the gene matches. The germline gives CDR1 SGHNT, CDR2 YYREEE (reference sequence). The CDR3 is 14 amino acids. The CDR3 nucleotides are TGTGCCAGCAGCTTGGGACAGGGCCAAGAGACCCAGTACTTC. This encodes CASSLGQGQETQYF.

This clone was observed a few times. This chain links TRBV5-1 with TRBJ2-1, with 9 bases fitting TRBD2. Germline V gene lookup returns CDR1 SGHRS and CDR2 YFSETQ. With 0 bases clipped from V and 7 bases from J, the junction kept 5 bases outside the gene matches. The CDR3 is 15 residues long. The CDR3 loop reads CASSLDPAGGNEQFF. For the CDR3, the DNA is TGCGCCAGCAGCTTGGACCCCGCGGGGGGGAATGAGCAGTTCTTC.

This chain links TRBV10-1 with TRBJ2-3; 10 bases map to TRBD1. Germline V gives CDR1 WNHNN, CDR2 SYGVQD (reference sequence). V was pared by 8 bases and J by 4 bases, with 9 bases of the junction left unmatched. This CDR3 contains 15 residues. The CDR3 spells CASGAGTGDADTQYF. In DNA form, the CDR3 reads TGCGCCAGCGGGGCCGGGACAGGGGATGCAGATACGCAGTATTTT.